The 13 T cell receptor beta chains presented below share a single source sample, sequenced in a study of sequential checkpoint blockade in melanoma. As to treatment: randomized to nivolumab then ipilimumab (arm A) or the reverse (arm B). Assay used: immunoSEQ multiplex PCR; TCRdb lists only in-frame clones, some missing. The sample includes 15,000 to 20,000 clones, around four fifths of them seen just once. The sample consisted of CD8+ T cells sorted from blood (inferred from file names), taken from a patient given nivolumab and ipilimumab in sequence. Source of these receptors: a human donor with melanoma.

This clone was picked up one time. J is TRBJ2-7 and V is TRBV27, with a tentative D call TRBD2 (5 bases). Germline CDR1 and CDR2: MNHEY and SMNVEV (reference sequence). V was pared by 6 bases and J by 7 bases, with 13 bases between. The CDR3 has 12 amino acids. CDR3 bases: TGTGCCAGCAGATCGGGGTGGAAGGAGCAGTACTTC. It encodes CASRSGWKEQYF.

This clone was counted between two and nine times. The CDR3 nucleotides are TGCGCCAGCAGCCAAGGTCTAGAGGCAGATACGCAGTATTTT. This codes for CASSQGLEADTQYF. V gene TRBV4-3 combines with J gene TRBJ2-3; D is undetermined. Germline V CDR1 and CDR2: LGHNA, YSLEER. Trimming removed 1 base from V and 4 bases from J, with 9 bases in between. This CDR3 has 14 amino acids.

The genes are TRBV30 and TRBJ2-1; D unclear. The ends were cut back, 1 base at V and 7 bases at J, with 5 bases in the middle. The germline CDR1 and CDR2 sequences are GTSNPN and SVGIG (reference sequence). The CDR3 covers 11 residues. The CDR3, as DNA: TGTGCCTGGAGTGAAATAAATGAGCAGTTCTTC. Protein product: CAWSEINEQFF.

This clone was recorded a few times. The chain has TRBV27 and TRBJ2-7; 9 bases align to TRBD2. This CDR3 has 14 residues. Trimming at V came to 5 bases and at J to 4 bases, leaving 6 bases not matched to a gene. Germline CDR1 reads MNHEY; CDR2 reads SMNVEV (reference sequence). The CDR3 sequence: CASSIAGAAYEQYF. The CDR3, as DNA: TGTGCCAGCAGTATAGCGGGGGCGGCATACGAGCAGTACTTC.

A few counts support this clone. The chain uses TRBV7-9 and TRBJ1-2, with D perhaps matching TRBD1 (5 bases). The germline V gene encodes CDR1 SEHNR and CDR2 FQNEAQ (reference sequence). Trimming removed 8 bases at V and 2 bases at J, with 12 bases between. The CDR3 totals 13 residues. CDR3 residues: CASGGSGNYGYTF. CDR3 bases: TGTGCCAGCGGGGGGTCAGGGAACTATGGCTACACCTTC.

The V and J genes are TRBV5-6 and TRBJ2-5; D is possibly TRBD1 (5 bases). The V and J ends lost 2 bases and 0 bases respectively, with 8 bases between them. Germline CDR1 reads SGHDT; CDR2 reads YYEEEE. CDR3 length: 14 amino acids. DNA for the CDR3: TGTGCCAGCAGCTTTTCAGGGTACCAAGAGACCCAGTACTTC. It codes for CASSFSGYQETQYF.

The chain recombines TRBV19 with TRBJ1-1; D not certain. V dropped 3 bases and J dropped 9 bases, with 20 bases sitting between them. The CDR3 has 15 residues. CDR1 is LNHDA, CDR2 SQIVND, per germline (reference sequence). The CDR3 sequence is CASSITPTGNDKAFF. The CDR3 region has the DNA TGTGCCAGTAGTATCACCCCGACCGGGAATGATAAAGCTTTCTTT.

In regard to this clone: A read error may account for a junction end that differs from germline. The chain uses TRBV5-4 and TRBJ2-7; D remains ambiguous. The CDR3 is made up of 15 amino acids. Germline V gene lookup returns CDR1 SGHNT and CDR2 YYREEE (reference sequence). DNA of the CDR3: TGCGCCAGCAGCCTCCTTTTTAGTACCAGGTACGAGCAGTACTTC. Its protein product is CASSLLFSTRYEQYF.

The V and J genes are TRBV6-6 and TRBJ2-3; TRBD2 matches at 7 bases. The CDR3 consists of 16 residues. Germline lookup yields CDR1 MNHNY and CDR2 SVGAGI (reference sequence). With V trimmed by 7 bases and J by 6 bases, 16 bases remained unmatched. CDR3 loop: CASTLLGRESYDTQYF. The DNA of the CDR3 is TGTGCCAGCACCTTGCTGGGGCGGGAGTCTTACGATACGCAGTATTTT.

The rearrangement joins TRBV6-1 to TRBJ1-4; 9 bases are shared with TRBD1. CDR1 and CDR2 from the germline V gene are MNHNS and SASEGT. V trimming: 4 bases; J trimming: 7 bases; junction bases outside the gene matches: 7. CDR3 length: 15 residues. The CDR3 nucleotides are TGTGCCAGCAGTGCCTACACAGGGGGCGGTGAAAAACTGTTTTTT. Translation: CASSAYTGGGEKLFF.

The V call is TRBV7-9, the J call TRBJ2-3, with D maybe TRBD2 (6 bases). Trimming removed 4 bases from V and 5 bases from J, with 13 bases in between. From germline, CDR1 is SEHNR and CDR2 FQNEAQ (reference sequence). The CDR3 sequence is 14 residues long. DNA of the CDR3: TGTGCCAGCAGCTCGGGTCAGGGAGGAGATACGCAGTATTTT. The encoded protein is CASSSGQGGDTQYF.

The chain has TRBV9 and TRBJ2-3; 8 nucleotides align to TRBD1. The length of the CDR3 is 14 residues. The V and J ends lost 3 bases and 6 bases, in that order; junction bases with no gene match: 6. Germline CDR1 and CDR2: SGDLS and YYNGEE. The chain's CDR3 is CASSATGGRDTQYF. The DNA of the CDR3 is TGTGCCAGCAGCGCCACAGGGGGGAGGGATACGCAGTATTTT.

The table lists this clone with a count of one. The gene calls are TRBV21-1 and TRBJ2-3; the table's D gene call, TRBD2, was not cross checked with the DNA. TRBV21-1 is noted as a pseudogene. CDR3 length: 16 residues. Here the CDR3 DNA reads TGTGCCAGCAGCTCCCCTGACGGGACTAGCACAGATACGCAGTATTTT. This gives the protein CASSSPDGTSTDTQYF.